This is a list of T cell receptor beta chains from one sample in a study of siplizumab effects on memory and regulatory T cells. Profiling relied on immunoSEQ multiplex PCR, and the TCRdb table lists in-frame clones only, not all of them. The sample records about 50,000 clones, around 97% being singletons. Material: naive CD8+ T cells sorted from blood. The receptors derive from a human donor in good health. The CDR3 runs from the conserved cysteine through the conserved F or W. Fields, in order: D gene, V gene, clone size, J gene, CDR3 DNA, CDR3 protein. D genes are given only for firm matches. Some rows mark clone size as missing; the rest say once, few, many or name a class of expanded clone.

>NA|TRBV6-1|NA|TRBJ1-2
TGTGCCAGCAGTCCCCCCTACACAGGTCAGGATGGCTACACCTTC
CASSPPYTGQDGYTF
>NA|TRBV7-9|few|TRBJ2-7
TGTGCCAGCAGCTCCGGGACCTACGAGCAGTACTTC
CASSSGTYEQYF
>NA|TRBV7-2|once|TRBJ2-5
TGTGCCAGCAGGCGAGGGGGGCTGGAGACCCAGTACTTC
CASRRGGLETQYF
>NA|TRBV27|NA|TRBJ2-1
TGTGCCAGCAGTTCATCCGGGAACAATGAGCAGTTCTTC
CASSSSGNNEQFF
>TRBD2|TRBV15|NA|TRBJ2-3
TGTGCCACCAGCAGACCGTTTAGCGGGGCCACGAATACGCAGTATTTT
CATSRPFSGATNTQYF
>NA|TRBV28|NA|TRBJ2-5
TGTGCCAGCAGTTCCCGGGCCCTAAGTTGGGAGACCCAGTACTTC
CASSSRALSWETQYF
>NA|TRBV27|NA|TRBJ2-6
TGTGCCAGTTGGACGGGTCTCTCTGGGGCCAACGTCCTGACTTTC
CASWTGLSGANVLTF
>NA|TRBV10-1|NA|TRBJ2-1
TGCGCCAGCCAATTTGGGGTCAATGAGCAGTTCTTC
CASQFGVNEQFF
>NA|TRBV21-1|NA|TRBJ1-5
TGTGCCAGCAGCAAATTTTCGGGAAACAGGGGGCTACGGACGAGCAATCAGCCCCAGCATTTT
CASSKFSGNRGLRTSNQPQHF
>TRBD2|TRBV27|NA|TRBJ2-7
TGTGCCAGCAGTCTGGGACTAGCGGGAGGATCCTACGAGCAGTACTTC
CASSLGLAGGSYEQYF
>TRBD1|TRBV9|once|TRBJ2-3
TGTGCCAGCAGCGCGACAGGGCTCACAGATACGCAGTATTTT
CASSATGLTDTQYF
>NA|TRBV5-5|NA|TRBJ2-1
TGTGCCAGCAGCCTCACTAGTGGCAATGAGCAGTTCTTC
CASSLTSGNEQFF
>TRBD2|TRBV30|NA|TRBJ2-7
TGTGCCTTTTTAGCGGGAGGGGTCGAGCAGTACTTC
CAFLAGGVEQYF
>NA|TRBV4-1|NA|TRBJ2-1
TGCGCCAGCAGCCAATTCGGCCCAAACAATGAGCAGTTCTTC
CASSQFGPNNEQFF
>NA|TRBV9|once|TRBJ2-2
TGTGCCAGCATGAGGGCGGGGACGAACACCGGGGAGCTGTTTTTT
CASMRAGTNTGELFF
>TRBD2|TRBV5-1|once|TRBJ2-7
TGCGCCAGCAGGCCTATAGCGGGAGGGAGCGGGCAGTACTTC
CASRPIAGGSGQYF
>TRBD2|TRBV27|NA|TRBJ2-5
TGTGCCAGCAGTTTAAGGCTAGCGGGAGTAGGGACCCAGTACTTC
CASSLRLAGVGTQYF
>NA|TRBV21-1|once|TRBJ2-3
TGTGCCAGCAGCAAAGGAGCGGGGAAAGGAGATACGCAGTATTTT
CASSKGAGKGDTQYF
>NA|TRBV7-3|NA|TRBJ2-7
TGTGCCAGCAGCTTATTCAGGGAGATCGGCTACGAGCAGTACTTC
CASSLFREIGYEQYF
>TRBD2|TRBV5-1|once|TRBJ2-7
TGCGCCAGCAGCTTTAATCCCACTAGCGGGAGTTACGAGCAGTACTTC
CASSFNPTSGSYEQYF
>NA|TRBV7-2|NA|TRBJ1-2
TGTGCCAGCAGCTTAGGTATCGGAGGCGACTATGGCTACACCTTC
CASSLGIGGDYGYTF
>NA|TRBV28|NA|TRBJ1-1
TGTGCCACCCAGGGAGGTACTGAAGCTTTCTTT
CATQGGTEAFF
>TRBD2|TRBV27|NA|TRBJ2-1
TGTGCCAGCAGTTTAAGCGGGGGAGGTAGTAATGAGCAGTTCTTC
CASSLSGGGSNEQFF
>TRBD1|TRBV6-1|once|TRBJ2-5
TGTGCCAGCAGTGAAGCTGGACAGGGGGTAAGAGAGACCCAGTACTTC
CASSEAGQGVRETQYF
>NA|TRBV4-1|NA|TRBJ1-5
TGCGCCAGCAGCCAAGAGCCGGGCCAAGGAGGACAGCCCCAGCATTTT
CASSQEPGQGGQPQHF
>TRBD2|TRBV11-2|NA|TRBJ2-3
TGTGCCAGCAGCTTAGTAGGCCAACTAGCGGGAGCGGCAGATACGCAGTATTTT
CASSLVGQLAGAADTQYF
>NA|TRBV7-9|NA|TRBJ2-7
TGTGCCAGCAGCTTAATGGCAGGGTGGATGTACTTC
CASSLMAGWMYF
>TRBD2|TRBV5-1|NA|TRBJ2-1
TGCGCCAGCAGCTCCGGGACTAGTGAGCAGTTCTTC
CASSSGTSEQFF
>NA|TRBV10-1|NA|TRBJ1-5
TGCGCCAGCAGTGAAAGCAATCAGCCCCAGCATTTT
CASSESNQPQHF
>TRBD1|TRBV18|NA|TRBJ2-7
TGTGCCAGCTCACCCAGGGACAGCTCCTACGAGCAGTACTTC
CASSPRDSSYEQYF
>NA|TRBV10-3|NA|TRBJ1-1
TGTGCCAGCGGACCGGGGGGCACTGAAGCTTTCTTT
CASGPGGTEAFF
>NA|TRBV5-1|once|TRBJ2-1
TGCGCCAGCAGCTTGGCAGGGGAGCAGTTCTTC
CASSLAGEQFF
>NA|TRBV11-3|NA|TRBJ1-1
TGTGCCAGCAGCGGCACGGGGGGGACTGAAGCTTTCTTT
CASSGTGGTEAFF
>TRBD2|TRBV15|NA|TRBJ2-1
TGTGCCACCAGCAGAGTGGGACTATTTACAATGAAGCAGTTCTTC
CATSRVGLFTMKQFF
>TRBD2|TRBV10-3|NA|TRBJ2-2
TGTGCCATCAGCCTTAGCGGGAGGGCCGGGGAGCTGTTTTTT
CAISLSGRAGELFF
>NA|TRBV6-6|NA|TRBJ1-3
TGTGCCAGCAGTTTTAGGGACGCTGGTGGAAACACCATATATTTT
CASSFRDAGGNTIYF
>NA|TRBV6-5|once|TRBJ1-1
TGTGCCAGCAGTTCGGTGAACACTGAAGCTTTCTTT
CASSSVNTEAFF
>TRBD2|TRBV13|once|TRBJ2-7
TGTGCCAGCAGCTCCCTAGCGGGGTCTCCCAACGAGCAGTACTTC
CASSSLAGSPNEQYF